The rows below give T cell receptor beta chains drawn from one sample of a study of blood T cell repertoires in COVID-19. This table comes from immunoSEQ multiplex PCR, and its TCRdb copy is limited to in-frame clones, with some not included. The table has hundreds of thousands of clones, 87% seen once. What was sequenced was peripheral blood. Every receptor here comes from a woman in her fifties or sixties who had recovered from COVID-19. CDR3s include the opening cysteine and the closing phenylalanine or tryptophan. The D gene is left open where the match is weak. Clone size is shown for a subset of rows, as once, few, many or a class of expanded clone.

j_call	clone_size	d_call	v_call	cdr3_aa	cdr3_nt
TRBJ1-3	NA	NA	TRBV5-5	CASSLAQGLGNTIYF	TGTGCCAGCAGCTTGGCCCAGGGGTTGGGAAACACCATATATTTT
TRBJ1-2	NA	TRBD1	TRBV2	CASRTYRGQQYGYTF	TGTGCCAGCAGAACCTACAGGGGGCAACAGTATGGCTACACCTTC
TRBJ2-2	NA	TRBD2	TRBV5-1	CASSSRLAGELANTGELFF	TGCGCCAGCAGCTCCCGGTTAGCGGGGGAGCTCGCGAACACCGGGGAGCTGTTTTTT
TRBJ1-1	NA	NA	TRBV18	CASSPLSGTLNTEAFF	TGTGCCAGCTCACCTCTCTCCGGGACATTGAACACTGAAGCTTTCTTT
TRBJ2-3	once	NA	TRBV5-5	CASSQMGAIRTDTQYF	TGTGCCAGCAGCCAGATGGGAGCTATAAGGACAGATACGCAGTATTTT
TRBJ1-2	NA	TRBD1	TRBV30	CAWSVGGTGGYYGYTF	TGTGCCTGGAGTGTTGGGGGGACAGGGGGGTACTATGGCTACACCTTC
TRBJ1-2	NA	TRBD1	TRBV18	CASSPTGTGSYGYTF	TGTGCCAGCTCACCGACCGGGACAGGATCGTATGGCTACACCTTC
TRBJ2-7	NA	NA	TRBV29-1	CSVGGNRFSEQYF	TGCAGCGTTGGGGGCAACCGGTTTTCCGAGCAGTACTTC
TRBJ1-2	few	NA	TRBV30	CAWSHRDLNYGYTF	TGTGCCTGGAGTCACAGGGATCTTAACTATGGCTACACCTTC
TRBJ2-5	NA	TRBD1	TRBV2	CASNRPGQGAGETQYF	TGTGCCAGTAATAGACCGGGACAGGGGGCTGGGGAGACCCAGTACTTC
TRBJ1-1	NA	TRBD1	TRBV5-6	CASSLGLPGQGVNEAFF	TGTGCCAGCAGCTTGGGCCTACCGGGACAGGGGGTGAATGAAGCTTTCTTT
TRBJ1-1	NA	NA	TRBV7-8	CASSLQGVDTEAFF	TGTGCCAGCAGCTTGCAGGGTGTCGACACTGAAGCTTTCTTT
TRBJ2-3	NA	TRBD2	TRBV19	CASSLGLAVTDTQYF	TGTGCCAGTAGCCTGGGACTAGCCGTCACAGATACGCAGTATTTT
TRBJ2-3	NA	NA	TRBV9	CASSVTGPDTQYF	TGTGCCAGCAGCGTTACAGGGCCAGATACGCAGTATTTT
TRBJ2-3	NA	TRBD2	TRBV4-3	CASSRSGTSGEYTQYF	TGCGCCAGCAGCCGTTCCGGGACTAGCGGGGAGTATACGCAGTATTTT
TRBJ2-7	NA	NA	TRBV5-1	CASSPGVGYYEQYF	TGCGCCAGCAGTCCAGGGGTCGGATACTACGAGCAGTACTTC
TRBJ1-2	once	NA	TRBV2	CASSENVGGASYGYTF	TGTGCCAGCAGTGAGAATGTAGGAGGGGCCAGTTATGGCTACACCTTC
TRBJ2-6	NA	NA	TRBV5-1	CASSLGRASGANVLTF	TGCGCCAGCAGCTTAGGCAGGGCATCAGGGGCCAACGTCCTGACTTTC
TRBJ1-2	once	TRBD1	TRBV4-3	CASSPVVQGAGGYTF	TGCGCCAGCAGCCCTGTAGTACAGGGGGCTGGTGGCTACACCTTC
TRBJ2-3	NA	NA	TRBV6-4	CASSEGVGPTDTQYF	TGTGCCAGCAGTGAAGGGGTGGGCCCAACAGATACGCAGTATTTT
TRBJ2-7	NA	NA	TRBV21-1	CASSNRGGRSYEQYF	TGTGCCAGCAGCAATAGGGGAGGTCGTTCCTACGAGCAGTACTTC
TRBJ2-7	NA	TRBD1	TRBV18	CASSPQGQDRVYEEQYF	TGTGCCAGCTCACCACAAGGGCAGGACAGGGTATATGAAGAGCAGTACTTC
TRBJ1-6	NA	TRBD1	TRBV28	CASTPLQGQGNSPLHF	TGTGCCAGCACCCCTCTCCAGGGACAGGGTAATTCACCCCTCCACTTT
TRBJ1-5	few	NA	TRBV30	CAWSRGGMSNQPQHF	TGTGCCTGGAGTCGGGGGGGCATGAGCAATCAGCCCCAGCATTTT
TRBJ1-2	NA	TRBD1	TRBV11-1	CASSPPGQGNYGYTF	TGTGCCAGCAGCCCCCCCGGACAGGGCAACTATGGCTACACCTTC
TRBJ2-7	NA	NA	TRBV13	CASSPREAYEQYF	TGTGCCAGCAGCCCCAGGGAGGCCTACGAGCAGTACTTC
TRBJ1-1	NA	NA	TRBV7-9	CASRGGEMEAFF	TGTGCCAGCAGGGGAGGGGAGATGGAAGCTTTCTTT
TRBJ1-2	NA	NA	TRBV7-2	CASSQDSLSYGYTF	TGTGCCAGCAGCCAGGACAGCCTTTCCTATGGCTACACCTTC
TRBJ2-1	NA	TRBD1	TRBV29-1	CSPGTANEQFF	TGCAGCCCTGGGACAGCTAATGAGCAGTTCTTC
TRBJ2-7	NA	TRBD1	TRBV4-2	CASSHGQGPYEQYF	TGTGCCAGCAGCCACGGACAGGGGCCTTACGAGCAGTACTTC
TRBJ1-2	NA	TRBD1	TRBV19	CASSMGLTGGYGYTF	TGTGCCAGTAGTATGGGCCTAACAGGGGGCTATGGCTACACCTTC
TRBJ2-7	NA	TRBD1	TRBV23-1	CASSHTKPGDRDSSYEQYF	TGCGCCAGCAGTCATACGAAACCGGGGGACAGGGATAGCTCCTACGAGCAGTACTTC
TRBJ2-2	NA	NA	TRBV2	CASSLVQLVTGELFF	TGTGCCAGCAGCCTAGTCCAGCTAGTAACCGGGGAGCTGTTTTTT
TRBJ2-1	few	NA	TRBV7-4	CASGDFFSSYNEQFF	TGTGCCAGCGGGGACTTCTTTTCCTCCTACAATGAGCAGTTCTTC
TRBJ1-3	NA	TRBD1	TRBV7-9	CASSIQGSGNTIYF	TGTGCCAGCAGCATACAGGGGTCTGGAAACACCATATATTTT
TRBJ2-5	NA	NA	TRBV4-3	CASSLRGQETQYF	TGCGCCAGCAGCCTCAGGGGACAAGAGACCCAGTACTTC
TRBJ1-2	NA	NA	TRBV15	CATSAQGPRGYTF	TGTGCCACCAGCGCACAGGGCCCGCGGGGCTACACCTTC
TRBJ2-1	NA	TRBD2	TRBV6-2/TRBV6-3	CASSYAGGGSKVQFF	TGTGCCAGCAGTTACGCGGGCGGGGGGAGTAAGGTGCAGTTCTTC
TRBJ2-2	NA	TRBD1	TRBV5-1	CASSLLGTGNTGELFF	TGCGCCAGCAGTCTCCTAGGGACAGGGAACACCGGGGAGCTGTTTTTT
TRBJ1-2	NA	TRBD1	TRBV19	CASSDGQGFRESGYTF	TGTGCCAGTAGCGACGGACAGGGCTTTCGCGAATCCGGCTACACCTTC
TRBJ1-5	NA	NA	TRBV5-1	CASSLVGNPDQPQHF	TGCGCCAGCAGCTTGGTTGGTAATCCAGATCAGCCCCAGCATTTT
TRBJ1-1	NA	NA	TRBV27	CASSSPGERTTEAFF	TGTGCCAGCAGTTCCCCCGGGGAGAGGACGACTGAAGCTTTCTTT
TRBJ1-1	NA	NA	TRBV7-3	CASSLRARGMNTEAFF	TGTGCCAGCAGCTTAAGAGCGCGGGGGATGAACACTGAAGCTTTCTTT
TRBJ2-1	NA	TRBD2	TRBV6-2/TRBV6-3	CASSKAGARANEQFF	TGTGCCAGCAGTAAAGCGGGAGCCCGGGCCAATGAGCAGTTCTTC
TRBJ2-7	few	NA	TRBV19	CASSSGLSYEQYF	TGTGCCAGTAGTAGCGGTCTTTCCTACGAGCAGTACTTC
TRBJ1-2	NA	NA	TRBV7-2	CASSYQGRGYTF	TGTGCCAGCAGTTACCAGGGCCGAGGCTACACCTTC
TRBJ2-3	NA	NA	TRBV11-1	CASSLFSDYSTDTQYF	TGTGCCAGCAGCTTATTCTCGGACTATAGCACAGATACGCAGTATTTT
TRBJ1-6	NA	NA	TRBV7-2	CASRSGGGNSPLHF	TGTGCCAGCAGATCCGGGGGAGGGAATTCACCCCTCCACTTT
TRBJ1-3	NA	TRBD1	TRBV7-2	CASSLHRGFSGNTIYF	TGTGCCAGCAGCTTACACAGGGGTTTCTCTGGAAACACCATATATTTT
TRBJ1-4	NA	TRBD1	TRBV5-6	CASSGRTGNEKLFF	TGTGCCAGCAGTGGCCGGACAGGGAATGAAAAACTGTTTTTT
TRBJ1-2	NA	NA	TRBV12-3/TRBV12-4	CASSSNYGYTF	TGTGCCAGCAGTTCAAACTATGGCTACACCTTC